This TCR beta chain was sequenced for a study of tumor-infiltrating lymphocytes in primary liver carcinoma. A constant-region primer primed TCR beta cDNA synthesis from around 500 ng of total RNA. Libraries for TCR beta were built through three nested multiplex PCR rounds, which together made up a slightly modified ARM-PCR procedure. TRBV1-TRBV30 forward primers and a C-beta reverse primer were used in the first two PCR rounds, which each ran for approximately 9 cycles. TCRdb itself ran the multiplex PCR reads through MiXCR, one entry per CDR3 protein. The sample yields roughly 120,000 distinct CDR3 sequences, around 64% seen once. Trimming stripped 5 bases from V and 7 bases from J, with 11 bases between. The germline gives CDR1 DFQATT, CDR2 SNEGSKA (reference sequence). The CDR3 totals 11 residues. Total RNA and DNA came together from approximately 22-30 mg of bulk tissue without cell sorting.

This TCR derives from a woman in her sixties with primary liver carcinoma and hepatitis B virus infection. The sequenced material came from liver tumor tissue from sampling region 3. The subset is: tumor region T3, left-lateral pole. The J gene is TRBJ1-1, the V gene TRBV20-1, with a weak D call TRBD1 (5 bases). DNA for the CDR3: TGCAGTGCTCGGCCCCAGGGTGAAGCTTTCTTT. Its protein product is CSARPQGEAFF.